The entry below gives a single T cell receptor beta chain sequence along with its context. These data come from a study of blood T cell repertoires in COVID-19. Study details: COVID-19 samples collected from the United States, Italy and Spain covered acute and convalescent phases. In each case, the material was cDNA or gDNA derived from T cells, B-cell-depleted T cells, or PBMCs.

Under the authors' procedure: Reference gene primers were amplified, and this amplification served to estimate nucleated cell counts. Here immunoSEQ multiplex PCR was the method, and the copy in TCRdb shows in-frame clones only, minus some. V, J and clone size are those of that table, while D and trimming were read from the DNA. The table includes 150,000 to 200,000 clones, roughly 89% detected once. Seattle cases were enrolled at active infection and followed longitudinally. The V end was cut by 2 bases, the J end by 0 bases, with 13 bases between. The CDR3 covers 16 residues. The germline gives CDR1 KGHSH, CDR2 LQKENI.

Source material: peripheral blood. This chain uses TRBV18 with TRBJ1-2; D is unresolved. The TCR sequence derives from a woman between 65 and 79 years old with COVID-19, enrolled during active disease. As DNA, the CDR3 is TGTGCCAGCTCACCAACAACCGACGGGACTAACTATGGCTACACCTTC. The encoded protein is CASSPTTDGTNYGYTF.